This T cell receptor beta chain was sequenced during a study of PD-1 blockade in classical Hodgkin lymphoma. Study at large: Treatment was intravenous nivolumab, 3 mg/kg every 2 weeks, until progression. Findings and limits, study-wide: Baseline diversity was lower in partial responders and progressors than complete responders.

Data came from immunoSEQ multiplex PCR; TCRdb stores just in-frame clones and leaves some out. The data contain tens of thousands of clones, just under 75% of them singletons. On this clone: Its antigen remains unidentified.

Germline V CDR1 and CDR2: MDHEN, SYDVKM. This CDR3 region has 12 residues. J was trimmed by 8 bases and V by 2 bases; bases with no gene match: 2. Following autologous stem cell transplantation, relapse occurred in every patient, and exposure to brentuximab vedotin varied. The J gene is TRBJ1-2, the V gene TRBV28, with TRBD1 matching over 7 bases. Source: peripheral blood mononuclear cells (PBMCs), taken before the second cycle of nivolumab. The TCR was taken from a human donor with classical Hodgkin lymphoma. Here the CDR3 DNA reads TGTGCCAGCAGTTTAGACAGGGTCGGCTACACCTTC. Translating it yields CASSLDRVGYTF.